These 32 T cell receptor beta chains were all obtained from the same sample, sequenced in a study of blood T cell repertoires in COVID-19 (dated by TCRdb to the early 2020s). Library prep was done by the immunoSEQ multiplex PCR assay. Not all clones reach the TCRdb copy of this immuneACCESS table, which keeps in-frame sequences only. Checked studies attribute under half of the gap to unresolved V genes and leave the rest unexplained. The sample profile shows roughly 200,000 clones; approximately 94% of them were found once. About 0.76% of the sample lies in the top ten. The sequencing input was peripheral blood. Receptor source: a man younger than 40 with COVID-19, enrolled during active disease.

This rearrangement joins TRBV5-4 to TRBJ2-1; 13 bases are shared with TRBD2. Per germline, CDR1 SGHNT and CDR2 YYREEE (reference sequence). Losses at the gene ends were 0 bases for V and 4 bases for J; bases not matched to a gene: 4. The CDR3 is 17 residues long. This chain's CDR3 is CASSLEGLAGPYNEQFF. For the CDR3, the DNA is TGTGCCAGCAGCTTGGAGGGACTAGCGGGACCATACAATGAGCAGTTCTTC. The full variable domain, in which reference TRBV5-4 and TRBJ2-1 provide the parts outside the CDR3, is ETGVTQSPTHLIKTRGQQVTLRCSSQSGHNTVSWYQQALGQGPQFIFQYYREEENGRGNFPPRFSGLQFPNYSSELNVNALELDDSALYLCASSLEGLAGPYNEQFFGPGTRLTVL.

V is TRBV3-1 (or the pseudogene TRBV3-2) and J is TRBJ1-5, with D possibly TRBD1 on 6 matching bases. The CDR3 runs 15 residues. Germline V CDR1 and CDR2: LGHDT, YNNKEL (reference sequence). Trimming pared 3 bases from V and 6 bases from J, leaving 15 bases between. DNA of the CDR3: TGTGCCAGCAGCCAGAGCGTGGGAGGGGGTCAGCCCCAGCATTTT. Its protein product is CASSQSVGGGQPQHF.

The chain uses TRBV4-1 and TRBJ2-7; TRBD2 agrees at 13 bases. V dropped 0 bases and J dropped 6; count of bases not matched to a gene: 8. CDR1 is MGHRA and CDR2 is YSYEKL in the germline V gene. CDR3 length: 17 residues. The CDR3 sequence is CASSQDWRTSGGLEQYF. DNA for the CDR3: TGCGCCAGCAGCCAAGATTGGAGGACTAGCGGGGGTCTCGAGCAGTACTTC.

This sequence joins TRBV10-1 and TRBJ2-7, with a possible D match to TRBD2 (5 bases). This CDR3 is 14 amino acids long. V was trimmed by 3 bases and J by 3 bases, leaving 12 bases between them. Germline loops: CDR1 WNHNN, CDR2 SYGVQD (reference sequence). CDR3 DNA sequence: TGCGCCAGCAGTGAATCGGGAAGGAGCTACGAGCAGTACTTC. Protein product: CASSESGRSYEQYF.

This chain links TRBV18 with TRBJ2-7, with 8 bases aligning to TRBD1. Germline V gives CDR1 KGHSH, CDR2 LQKENI. Trimming took 6 bases from V and 3 from J; bases not matched to a gene: 7. The CDR3 length is 14 residues. The CDR3 protein is CASSFGTGFYEQYF. CDR3 DNA sequence: TGTGCCAGCTCCTTCGGGACAGGTTTCTACGAGCAGTACTTC.

The chain has TRBV5-1 and TRBJ1-2; TRBD1 is a possible D gene (5 bases). Germline V CDR1 and CDR2: SGHRS, YFSETQ. CDR3 size: 13 residues. The germline V and J ends were trimmed by 3 bases and 4 bases, with 10 bases remaining between them. The CDR3 protein is CASSSGQSYGYTF. The DNA of the CDR3 is TGCGCCAGCAGCTCAGGACAAAGCTATGGCTACACCTTC.

The chain's CDR3 is CASSWAGQETQYF. DNA of the CDR3: TGTGCCAGCAGTTGGGCTGGGCAAGAGACCCAGTACTTC. V and J are TRBV5-4 and TRBJ2-5; D remains unclear. V was cut by 5 bases and J by 2 bases, with 10 bases left in between. The CDR3 spans 13 residues. The V gene's germline CDR1 is SGHNT and CDR2 YYREEE (reference sequence).

The rearrangement joins TRBV10-3 to TRBJ1-2; 8 positions agree with TRBD1. Trimming at V came to 5 bases and at J to 13 bases, leaving 12 bases not matched to a gene. The germline CDR1 and CDR2 sequences are ENHRY and SYGVKD. The CDR3 consists of 13 residues. CDR3 in DNA: TGTGCCATCAGTTTTTCCACACAGGGGGACTCCACCTTC. Residues: CAISFSTQGDSTF.

The CDR3 is CASSVRQNDSPLHF. DNA for the CDR3: TGTGCCAGCAGCGTCCGACAGAATGATTCACCCCTCCACTTT. The chain carries TRBV9 and TRBJ1-6, with D perhaps matching TRBD1 (5 bases). Looked up from germline, CDR1 is SGDLS and CDR2 is YYNGEE. Trimming pared 2 bases from V and 8 bases from J, leaving 11 bases between. The CDR3 covers 14 residues.

J is TRBJ1-3 and V is TRBV4-1; possibly TRBD1 for D (6 bases). Germline values: CDR1 MGHRA, CDR2 YSYEKL. Trimming cost V 2 bases and J 0 bases, with 11 bases left between them. This CDR3 has 16 amino acids. The CDR3 here is CASSQTETGSGNTIYF. In DNA form, the CDR3 reads TGCGCCAGCAGCCAAACGGAGACAGGCTCTGGAAACACCATATATTTT.

This sequence joins TRBV5-1 and TRBJ1-1; 8 bases match TRBD1. The trim removed 4 bases at V and 0 bases at J, leaving 5 bases unmatched. The CDR3 sequence is 15 residues long. Germline V gene lookup returns CDR1 SGHRS and CDR2 YFSETQ. CDR3 bases: TGCGCCAGCAGCACAAACAGGGGGGTGAACACTGAAGCTTTCTTT. It is translated as CASSTNRGVNTEAFF.

The rearrangement links TRBV3-1 (or the pseudogene TRBV3-2) to TRBJ1-3; no reliable D call. CDR3 size: 17 residues. CDR1 is LGHDT, CDR2 YNNKEL, per germline (reference sequence). V dropped 0 bases and J dropped 0 bases, with 12 bases sitting between them. This chain's CDR3 is CASSQDGGSYSGNTIYF. The CDR3 nucleotides read TGTGCCAGCAGCCAAGATGGCGGGAGTTACTCTGGAAACACCATATATTTT.

In regard to this clone: Relative to the germline gene, one junction end is altered; a read error may explain this. V usage is TRBV6-1 and J usage is TRBJ2-1; TRBD2 matches 7 bases. The CDR3 has 14 amino acids. CDR1 and CDR2 from the germline V gene are MNHNS and SASEGT. This CDR3 reads CASSEGRDYDEQFF. The CDR3 coding sequence is TGTGCCAGCAGTGAAGGCCGGGACTACGATGAGCAGTTCTTC.

V usage is TRBV4-1 and J usage is TRBJ2-2; 9 nucleotides line up with TRBD2. Germline-derived CDR1 and CDR2 are MGHRA and YSYEKL. Losses at the gene ends were 4 bases for V and 0 bases for J; bases not matched to a gene: 12. The CDR3 runs to 19 residues. Written as DNA, the CDR3 is TGCGCCAGCAGCCCTCGGGGTGGGAGCGGGGGGCCGAACACCGGGGAGCTGTTTTTT. Translated, it gives CASSPRGGSGGPNTGELFF.

The chain couples TRBV7-6 to TRBJ2-3, with 10 bases fitting TRBD2. Germline loops: CDR1 SGHVS, CDR2 FNYEAQ. Trimming at V came to 3 bases and at J to 1 base, leaving 7 bases not matched to a gene. CDR3 length: 17 amino acids. CDR3 coding DNA: TGTGCCAGCAGCTTTGAGCGGGGGGGCCGCGGCACAGATACGCAGTATTTT. Translation: CASSFERGGRGTDTQYF.

The chain carries TRBV11-2 and TRBJ2-5, with D perhaps TRBD1 (6 bases). Trimming pared 0 bases from V and 5 bases from J, leaving 13 bases between. The CDR3 totals 15 residues. CDR1 and CDR2 (germline): SGHAT, FQNNGV. This chain's CDR3 is CASSLEQGGRETQYF. In nucleotides, the CDR3 is TGTGCCAGCAGCTTAGAACAGGGCGGACGGGAGACCCAGTACTTC.

The V gene is TRBV9, the J gene TRBJ2-7; D is unclear. The CDR3 spans 14 residues. Trimming pared 4 bases from V and 5 bases from J, leaving 16 bases between. Germline CDR1 and CDR2: SGDLS and YYNGEE. The CDR3 sequence is CASSTLPERDEQYF. The CDR3 nucleotides are TGTGCCAGCAGCACCCTTCCGGAACGGGACGAGCAGTACTTC.

V and J are TRBV3-1 (or the pseudogene TRBV3-2) and TRBJ1-2; 12 nucleotides match TRBD1. This CDR3 is 15 amino acids long. J was trimmed by 6 bases and V by 2 bases; bases with no gene match: 4. Germline CDR1 reads LGHDT; CDR2 reads YNNKEL (reference sequence). CDR3 in DNA: TGTGCCAGCAGCCAATCCGGGACAGGGGGCAATGGCTACACCTTC. It is translated as CASSQSGTGGNGYTF.

The rearrangement uses TRBV6-5 and TRBJ2-5; D perhaps matches TRBD2 (6 bases). The ends were cut back, 8 bases at V and 4 bases at J, with 17 bases in the middle. The CDR3 has 14 residues. Germline V gene lookup returns CDR1 MNHEY and CDR2 SVGAGI. CDR3 coding DNA: TGTGCCAGCCAAAGTTCTGGGGGGATAGAGACCCAGTACTTC. Its translation is CASQSSGGIETQYF.

This rearrangement joins TRBV11-3 to TRBJ2-7, with 10 bases that match TRBD1. The CDR3 extends over 15 amino acids. Per germline, CDR1 SGHNT and CDR2 YENEEA. Trimming at V came to 2 bases and at J to 3 bases, leaving 4 bases not matched to a gene. The CDR3 sequence: CASSLIRDRGYEQYF. CDR3 coding DNA: TGTGCCAGCAGCTTAATCAGGGACAGGGGCTACGAGCAGTACTTC.

V is TRBV5-6 and J is TRBJ2-3; D is unclear. The CDR3 covers 15 residues. V lost 1 base and J 5 bases, leaving 14 bases between the germline ends. Germline lookup yields CDR1 SGHDT and CDR2 YYEEEE. Here the CDR3 reads CASSLRLLSEDTQYF. The DNA of the CDR3 is TGTGCCAGCAGCTTGCGACTTCTCTCCGAAGATACGCAGTATTTT.

The J gene is TRBJ1-1, the V gene TRBV7-2; D is unresolved. Germline-derived CDR1 and CDR2 are SGHTA and FQGNSA. The CDR3 consists of 12 residues. With 6 bases removed from V and 4 bases from J, the gap between germline ends came to 9 bases. The CDR3 loop reads CASRLQLTEAFF. In DNA form, the CDR3 reads TGTGCCAGCAGGCTACAGCTCACTGAAGCTTTCTTT.

The CDR3 DNA follows: TGTGCCAGCAGGCCGGAGTCTCTAAGCACAGATACGCAGTATTTT. This encodes CASRPESLSTDTQYF. The genes are TRBV9 and TRBJ2-3; D gene ambiguous. Germline loops: CDR1 SGDLS, CDR2 YYNGEE. Trimming cost V 5 bases and J 0 bases, with 13 bases left between them. The CDR3 runs 15 residues.

This sequence joins TRBV5-5 and TRBJ2-1, with D possibly TRBD2 on 6 matching bases. Trimming pared 2 bases from V and 3 bases from J, leaving 18 bases between. The CDR3 is made up of 17 amino acids. Germline V gene data show CDR1 as SGHKS and CDR2 as YYEKEE (reference sequence). CDR3 DNA sequence: TGTGCCAGCAGCTTTGTCGGGGGTGGGTCCGGCTACAATGAGCAGTTCTTC. This sequence encodes CASSFVGGGSGYNEQFF.

This clone occurred once. The J gene is TRBJ1-1, the V gene TRBV19; D call uncertain. The CDR3 consists of 14 residues. Trimming removed 4 bases from V and 1 base from J, with 10 bases in between. Germline assignment: CDR1 LNHDA and CDR2 SQIVND (reference sequence). The CDR3 DNA reads as TGTGCCAGTAGTACTCCACCGGGGAACACTGAAGCTTTCTTT. It is translated as CASSTPPGNTEAFF.

V and J are TRBV6-1 and TRBJ2-2; 8 bases line up with TRBD1. There are 16 residues in the CDR3. Germline loops: CDR1 MNHNS, CDR2 SASEGT. The V and J ends lost 2 bases and 0 bases, in that order; junction bases with no gene match: 2. CDR3: CASSEQGATNTGELFF. The CDR3 DNA reads as TGTGCCAGCAGTGAACAGGGGGCAACGAACACCGGGGAGCTGTTTTTT.

V usage is TRBV7-9 and J usage is TRBJ2-1; D may be TRBD1 (5 bases). This CDR3 has 14 amino acids. V was trimmed by 6 bases and J by 0 bases, leaving 9 bases between them. Germline CDR1 and CDR2: SEHNR and FQNEAQ (reference sequence). CDR3 region: CASSTGSSYNEQFF. DNA of the CDR3: TGTGCCAGCAGTACAGGAAGCTCCTACAATGAGCAGTTCTTC.

This sequence joins TRBV12-3 or TRBV12-4 and TRBJ1-1; tentatively, D is TRBD1 (6 bases). Trimming removed 6 bases at V and 9 bases at J, with 14 bases between. This CDR3 has 12 amino acids. This chain's CDR3 is CASSLYREKAFF. The CDR3 nucleotides read TGTGCCAGCAGCCTTTACAGGGAAAAAGCTTTCTTT.

V gene TRBV11-2 combines with J gene TRBJ1-2, with 8 bases that match TRBD1. This CDR3 has 14 residues. The V gene end was trimmed by 5 bases and the J gene end by 8 bases; junction bases not matched to a gene: 10. CDR1 is SGHAT, CDR2 FQNNGV, per germline. The CDR3 DNA sequence: TGTGCCAGCAGCAAAACGGCAGGGGGCTCGGGCTACACCTTC. This sequence encodes CASSKTAGGSGYTF.

V is TRBV3-1 (or the pseudogene TRBV3-2) and J is TRBJ1-2, with TRBD1 as a possible D gene (5 bases). The CDR3 is 13 amino acids. Germline CDR1 reads LGHDT; CDR2 reads YNNKEL (reference sequence). V lost 4 bases to trimming and J lost 5 bases, with 11 bases between them. The CDR3 nucleotides are TGTGCCAGCAGCCGGACGGGGACTTATGGCTACACCTTC. Its translation: CASSRTGTYGYTF.

V is TRBV9 and J is TRBJ2-3; 7 bases map to TRBD2. Germline V CDR1 and CDR2: SGDLS, YYNGEE. The trim removed 3 bases at V and 4 bases at J, leaving 5 bases unmatched. This CDR3 has 14 residues. CDR3 sequence reads: CASSEEGLADTQYF. The DNA of the CDR3 is TGTGCCAGCAGCGAAGAAGGACTAGCAGATACGCAGTATTTT. Full variable domain (remainder filled in from reference TRBV9 and TRBJ2-3): DSGVTQTPKHLITATGQRVTLRCSPRSGDLSVYWYQQSLDQGLQFLIQYYNGEERAKGNILERFSAQQFPDLHSELNLSSLELGDSALYFCASSEEGLADTQYFGPGTRLTVL.

This clone was counted once. The chain joins TRBV6-1 to TRBJ2-5, with TRBD2 matching over 7 bases. The germline CDR1 and CDR2 sequences are MNHNS and SASEGT. After removal of 3 bases from V and 4 bases from J, the junction contained 11 bases not matched to a gene. The CDR3 totals 16 residues. The chain's CDR3 is CASSDFGGKRGETQYF. The DNA for the CDR3 is TGTGCCAGCAGTGATTTCGGGGGGAAGAGAGGAGAGACCCAGTACTTC.